These 4 T cell receptor beta chains came from one sample sequenced in a study of PD-1 blockade in classical Hodgkin lymphoma. This sample's time point: cycle 4 day 1 (C4D1), after about 6 weeks of nivolumab. All patients experienced relapse after autologous stem cell transplantation, and brentuximab vedotin exposure was variable. Magnetic negative selection of thawed PBMCs yielded the CD8+ T cells. Data came from immunoSEQ multiplex PCR; TCRdb stores just in-frame clones and leaves some out. This sample yields some 8,400 clones, of which 80% to 85% are seen a single time; about a quarter belongs to the top ten. The material was CD8+ T cells from blood, obtained before the fourth cycle of nivolumab. The receptors were sampled from a human donor with classical Hodgkin lymphoma.

The J gene is TRBJ2-7, the V gene TRBV27; D unresolved. V lost 3 bases to trimming and J lost 0 bases, with 6 bases between them. Germline assignment: CDR1 MNHEY and CDR2 SMNVEV (reference sequence). This CDR3 has 13 residues. The CDR3 loop is CASSLTPSYEQYF. The CDR3 DNA is TGTGCCAGCAGTTTGACCCCCTCCTACGAGCAGTACTTC.

The gene calls are TRBV5-1 and TRBJ2-3; D may correspond to TRBD1 or TRBD2 (5 bases each). Germline values: CDR1 SGHRS, CDR2 YFSETQ. V was cut by 2 bases and J by 3 bases, with 16 bases left in between. This CDR3 has 16 residues. CDR3 bases: TGCGCCAGCAGCTTTGGAGAGGGGCGAGGGACAGATACGCAGTATTTT. It codes for CASSFGEGRGTDTQYF.

This chain uses TRBV14 with TRBJ2-2; D not certain. The CDR3 sequence is 14 residues long. The V gene lost 1 base and the J gene lost 2 bases, with 5 bases spanning the gap. Germline-derived CDR1 and CDR2 are SGHDN and FVKESK. The CDR3 protein is CASSQAVNTGELFF. DNA of the CDR3: TGTGCCAGCAGCCAAGCGGTAAACACCGGGGAGCTGTTTTTT.

The chain combines TRBV4-1 with TRBJ2-3; D unclear. The germline V and J ends were trimmed by 9 bases and 2 bases, with 15 bases remaining between them. Looked up from germline, CDR1 is MGHRA and CDR2 is YSYEKL. CDR3 size: 14 residues. Here the CDR3 DNA reads TGCGCCAGTAATGAAGGTCTGGTCACAGATACGCAGTATTTT. This codes for CASNEGLVTDTQYF.